Listed here is a single TCR beta chain. Its antigen is not identified. Unstimulated Tregs (CD4+CD25+CD127-) and CD4+CD25- non-Tregs were sorted from PBMCs. Profiling relied on immunoSEQ multiplex PCR, and the TCRdb table lists in-frame clones only, not all of them. The sample lists tens of thousands of clones; 98% were seen once. This entry is derived from a study of Tregs in tolerant kidney transplant recipients. On the study more broadly: The nonmyeloablative bone marrow transplants came from related graft donors, with transient mixed chimerism. Study conclusions and caveats: Nucleotide sequences could not be compared across some patients' samples due to primer changes. Biological reproducibility was not directly addressed in this study.

V lost 0 bases to trimming and J lost 15 bases, with 16 bases between them. Germline CDR1 and CDR2: SGHNT and YYREEE (reference sequence). This CDR3 has 13 residues. This specimen was CD4+ T cells from blood, taken before the transplant. The chain employs TRBV5-4 and TRBJ2-1; D gene unclear. The sequence was collected from a human donor who received a combined kidney and bone marrow transplant. CDR3 sequence reads: CASSLDPSGPRFF. The CDR3 bases are TGTGCCAGCAGCTTGGACCCCAGTGGCCCCCGGTTCTTC.